A single sample gave rise to the 8 T cell receptor beta chains below, sequenced in a study of blood T cell repertoires in COVID-19. Profiling relied on immunoSEQ multiplex PCR, and the TCRdb table lists in-frame clones only, not all of them. This repertoire shows some 74,000 clones, about four fifths found once; its top ten account for roughly 4.8%. The specimen was peripheral blood. The source of these receptors is a woman aged 80 or older with active or convalescent COVID-19.

The rearrangement joins TRBV5-1 to TRBJ2-2, with D possibly TRBD1 on 5 matching bases. Per the germline V gene, CDR1 is SGHRS and CDR2 is YFSETQ. The length of the CDR3 is 13 residues. With 3 bases removed from V and 5 bases from J, the gap between germline ends came to 8 bases. This chain's CDR3 is CASSSSGTGELFF. CDR3 nucleotide sequence: TGCGCCAGCAGCTCGTCAGGGACCGGGGAGCTGTTTTTT.

V is TRBV9 and J is TRBJ1-2; D might be TRBD1 (5 bases). There are 14 residues in the CDR3. V was shortened by 4 bases and J by 1 base, with 11 bases between the two germline ends. Germline values: CDR1 SGDLS, CDR2 YYNGEE. CDR3: CASSSRRGNYGYTF. CDR3 DNA sequence: TGTGCCAGCAGCTCCCGGAGGGGTAACTATGGCTACACCTTC.

The rearrangement links TRBV24-1 to TRBJ1-5, with 9 bases fitting TRBD1. There are 20 residues in the CDR3. Germline CDR1 and CDR2: KGHDR and SFDVKD. V dropped 0 bases and J dropped 7; count of bases not matched to a gene: 18. The CDR3 DNA reads as TGTGCCACCAGTGATTTGACCCCTAAGGGGACAGGGAGCCGTATGCAGCCCCAGCATTTT. Translating it yields CATSDLTPKGTGSRMQPQHF.

The genes are TRBV10-3 and TRBJ1-2, with D perhaps TRBD1 (6 bases). V was pared by 3 bases and J by 4 bases, with 15 bases between. Germline CDR1 ENHRY, CDR2 SYGVKD. The CDR3 has 15 amino acids. The CDR3 nucleotides are TGTGCCATCAGTGAACGTCAGGGGCAAGGCTATGGCTACACCTTC. Amino acids: CAISERQGQGYGYTF.

The chain couples TRBV6-5 to TRBJ1-1; D call uncertain. Germline CDR1 and CDR2: MNHEY and SVGAGI. The CDR3 loop spans 11 amino acids. V shed 8 bases and J shed 11 bases, with 15 bases lying between them. The CDR3 nucleotides are TGTGCCAGCTCGTACATTATGGAGGCTTTCTTT. The encoded protein is CASSYIMEAFF.

V usage is TRBV4-3 and J usage is TRBJ2-5, with 11 bases matching TRBD2. Germline loops: CDR1 LGHNA, CDR2 YSLEER. CDR3 size: 16 residues. V was clipped by 4 bases and J by 5 bases; unmatched bases: 9. The chain's CDR3 is CASSRLLAGEGETQYF. CDR3 in DNA: TGCGCCAGCAGCCGACTACTAGCGGGAGAGGGGGAGACCCAGTACTTC.

The V gene is TRBV10-1, the J gene TRBJ2-1; maybe TRBD1 (6 bases). Germline loops: CDR1 WNHNN, CDR2 SYGVQD (reference sequence). The V gene lost 3 bases and the J gene lost 3 bases, with 15 bases spanning the gap. CDR3 length equals 16 residues. This CDR3 reads CASSEGPGALYNEQFF. The CDR3 region has the DNA TGCGCCAGCAGTGAAGGGCCAGGGGCCCTCTACAATGAGCAGTTCTTC.

The rearrangement uses TRBV7-2 and TRBJ2-3, with 9 bases lining up with TRBD2. J was trimmed by 5 bases and V by 4 bases; bases with no gene match: 7. The CDR3 consists of 15 residues. CDR1 is SGHTA, CDR2 FQGNSA, per germline. The CDR3 DNA reads TGTGCCAGCAGCTCATTAGCGGGAGTTTTAGATACGCAGTATTTT. Its translation is CASSSLAGVLDTQYF.